This T cell receptor (beta chain) was sequenced in a study of blood T cells in healthy people across ages. General study findings and limits: Diversity figures derived from one million T cells were judged to underestimate the true value.

Per the germline V gene, CDR1 is DFQATT and CDR2 is SNEGSKA (reference sequence). Trimming took 0 bases from V and 8 from J, leaving 17 bases between them. There are 15 residues in the CDR3. A sample-barcoded 5' primer and a J-beta primer mix were used in a second PCR of about 6 to 12 cycles. TCRdb redid the calling of the 5' RACE reads with MiXCR, one entry per CDR3 protein. The profile shows approximately 900,000 distinct CDR3 sequences, roughly 29% of them singletons. This clonotype was seen repeatedly, ten times or more. Its antigen is unidentified. Separately, the same data were catalogued under a study of T cells of mothers and their children. That source reports: Sample barcodes and 2-4 random nucleotides came from the second PCR's M1S primer.

Sequencing was performed on blood. The sequence derives from a woman in her 40s in good health. The chain recombines TRBV20-1 with TRBJ2-1; tentative D call: TRBD1 (6 bases). DNA of the CDR3: TGCAGTGCTAGAGACGGTGGCAGGGGCCTGGATGAGCAGTTCTTC. Its translation is CSARDGGRGLDEQFF.